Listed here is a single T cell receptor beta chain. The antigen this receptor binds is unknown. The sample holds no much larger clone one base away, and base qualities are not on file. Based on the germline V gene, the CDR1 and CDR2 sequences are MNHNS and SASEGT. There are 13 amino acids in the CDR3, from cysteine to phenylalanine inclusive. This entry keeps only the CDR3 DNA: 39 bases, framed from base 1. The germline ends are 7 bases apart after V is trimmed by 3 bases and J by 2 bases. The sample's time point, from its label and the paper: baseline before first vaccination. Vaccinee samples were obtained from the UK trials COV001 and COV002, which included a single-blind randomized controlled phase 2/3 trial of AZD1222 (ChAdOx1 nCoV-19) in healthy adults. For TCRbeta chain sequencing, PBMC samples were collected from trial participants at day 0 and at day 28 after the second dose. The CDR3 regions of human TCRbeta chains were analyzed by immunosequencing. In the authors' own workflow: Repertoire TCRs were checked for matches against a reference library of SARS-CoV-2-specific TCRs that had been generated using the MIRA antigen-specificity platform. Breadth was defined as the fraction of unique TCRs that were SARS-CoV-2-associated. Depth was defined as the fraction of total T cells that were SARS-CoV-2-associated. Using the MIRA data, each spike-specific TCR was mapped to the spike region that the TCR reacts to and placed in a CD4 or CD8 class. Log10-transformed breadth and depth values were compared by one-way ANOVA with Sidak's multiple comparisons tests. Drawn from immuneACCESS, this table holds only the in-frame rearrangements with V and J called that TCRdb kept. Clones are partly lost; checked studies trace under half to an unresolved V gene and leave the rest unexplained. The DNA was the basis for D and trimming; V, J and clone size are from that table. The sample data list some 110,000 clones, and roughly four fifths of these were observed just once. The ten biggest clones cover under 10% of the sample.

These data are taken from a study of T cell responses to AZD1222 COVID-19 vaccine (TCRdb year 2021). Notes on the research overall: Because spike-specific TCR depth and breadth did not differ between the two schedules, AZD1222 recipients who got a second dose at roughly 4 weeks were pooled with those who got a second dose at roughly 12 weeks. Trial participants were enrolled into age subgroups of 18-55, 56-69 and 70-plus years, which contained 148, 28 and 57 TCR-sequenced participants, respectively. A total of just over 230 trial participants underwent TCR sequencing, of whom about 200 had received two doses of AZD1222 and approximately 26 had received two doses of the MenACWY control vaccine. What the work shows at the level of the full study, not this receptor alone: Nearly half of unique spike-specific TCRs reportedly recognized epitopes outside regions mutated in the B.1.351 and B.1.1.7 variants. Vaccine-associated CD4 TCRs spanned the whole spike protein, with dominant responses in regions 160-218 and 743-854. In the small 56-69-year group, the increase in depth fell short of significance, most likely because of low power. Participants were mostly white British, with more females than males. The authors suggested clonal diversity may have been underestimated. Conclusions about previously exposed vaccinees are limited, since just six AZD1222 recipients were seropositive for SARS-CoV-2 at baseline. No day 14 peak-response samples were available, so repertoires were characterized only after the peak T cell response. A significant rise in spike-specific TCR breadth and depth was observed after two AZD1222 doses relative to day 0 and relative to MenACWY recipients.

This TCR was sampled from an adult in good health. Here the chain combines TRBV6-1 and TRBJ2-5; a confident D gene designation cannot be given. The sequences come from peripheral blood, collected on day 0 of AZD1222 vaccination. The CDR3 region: CASSEMVQETQYF. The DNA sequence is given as TGTGCCAGCAGTGAGATGGTTCAAGAGACCCAGTACTTC.